This TCR beta chain appears in the sequencing data of a study of T cells in localized non-small cell lung cancer. This clone appeared once. The CDR3 contains 14 residues. Between the trimmed V and J ends, which lost 2 bases and 5 bases, there was a span of 11 bases. The germline V gene encodes CDR1 KGHSH and CDR2 LQKENI. The assay was immunoSEQ multiplex PCR, and TCRdb's table has in-frame clones only and misses some. The top ten clones hold under 3.5% of a sample with over 6,000 clones, about 94% of them seen once. This specimen was peripheral blood, taken before any cancer treatment. The sequence derives from a woman aged 35 to 70 with stage I lung adenocarcinoma. The chain joins TRBV18 to TRBJ2-3; maybe TRBD1 (5 bases). The CDR3 region is CASSPFRAEDTQYF. CDR3 in DNA: TGTGCCAGCTCACCATTCAGGGCAGAAGATACGCAGTATTTT.